These 18 T cell receptor beta chains share one sample of origin, sequenced in a study of blood T cell repertoires in COVID-19. Repertoires were generated with immunoSEQ multiplex PCR, while TCRdb's copy carries only in-frame clones and drops some. The table has under 200,000 clones, 70% to 90% seen once. The material sequenced was peripheral blood. The receptors stem from a man aged 55 to 70 who had recovered from COVID-19.

This rearrangement joins TRBV6-5 to TRBJ2-1, with a possible D match to TRBD1 (6 bases). The CDR3 is 14 residues long. Trimming took 6 bases from V and 5 from J, leaving 14 bases between them. The V gene's germline CDR1 is MNHEY and CDR2 SVGAGI. This CDR3 reads CASRSQGIDNEQFF. The CDR3 DNA follows: TGTGCCAGCAGGTCACAGGGAATCGACAATGAGCAGTTCTTC.

The rearrangement joins TRBV18 to TRBJ1-1; D uncertain. Germline assignment: CDR1 KGHSH and CDR2 LQKENI. The ends were cut back, 3 bases at V and 7 bases at J, with 15 bases in the middle. The CDR3 is made up of 14 amino acids. The CDR3 DNA reads TGTGCCAGCTCACCTCCCGGGGAATTGGGTGAAGCTTTCTTT. The encoded protein is CASSPPGELGEAFF.

V is TRBV6-5 and J is TRBJ1-3; 7 nucleotides agree with TRBD1. The CDR3 length is 16 residues. From germline, CDR1 is MNHEY and CDR2 SVGAGI. V was clipped by 0 bases and J by 3 bases; unmatched bases: 5. The DNA for the CDR3 is TGTGCCAGCAGTTACTCCGACAGGGTTTATGGAAACACCATATATTTT. It specifies CASSYSDRVYGNTIYF.

This rearrangement joins TRBV6-5 to TRBJ2-7, with D possibly being TRBD1 (6 bases). Germline loops: CDR1 MNHEY, CDR2 SVGAGI. The V and J ends lost 2 bases and 0 bases respectively, with 8 bases between them. This CDR3 comprises 14 residues. The CDR3 DNA follows: TGTGCCAGCAGTTACAACAGGGACTCCTACGAGCAGTACTTC. Residues: CASSYNRDSYEQYF.

This clone was detected only once. The rearrangement uses TRBV7-3 and TRBJ1-6; TRBD1 is a possible D gene (6 bases). Germline V CDR1 and CDR2: SGHTA, FQGTGA. The V end lost 4 bases, the J end lost 9 bases, and 13 bases lay between the germline ends. This CDR3 has 14 residues. CDR3 protein: CASSSGDLLSPLHF. The CDR3 DNA follows: TGTGCCAGCAGCTCAGGGGATCTTCTTTCACCCCTCCACTTT. Full variable domain (rest looked up from reference TRBV7-3 and TRBJ1-6): GAGVSQTPSNKVTEKGKYVELRCDPISGHTALYWYRQSLGQGPEFLIYFQGTGAADDSGLPNDRFFAVRPEGSVSTLKIQRTERGDSAVYLCASSSGDLLSPLHFGNGTRLTVT.

The CDR3, as DNA: TGTGCCACCAGTGAGGGACAGCCACCGGAGACCCAGTACTTC. Protein sequence: CATSEGQPPETQYF. The chain is built from TRBV24-1 and TRBJ2-5; 7 bases match TRBD1. This CDR3 region has 14 residues. Germline values: CDR1 KGHDR, CDR2 SFDVKD. V lost 4 bases and J lost 5; bases outside the gene matches: 6.

The V and J genes are TRBV6-2 or TRBV6-3 and TRBJ1-5, with D perhaps matching TRBD1 (6 bases). V lost 6 bases and J 1 base, leaving 10 bases between the germline ends. The CDR3 totals 14 residues. The V gene's germline CDR1 is MNHEY and CDR2 SVGEGT. The CDR3 sequence is CASSSTGSNQPQHF. The CDR3 bases are TGTGCCAGCAGCTCTACAGGGAGCAATCAGCCCCAGCATTTT.

The CDR3 loop is CASSLASGSETQYF. The CDR3 DNA reads TGTGCCAGCAGCTTGGCTAGCGGGTCGGAGACCCAGTACTTC. The chain carries TRBV5-6 and TRBJ2-5, with 8 bases aligning to TRBD2. Germline lookup yields CDR1 SGHDT and CDR2 YYEEEE. With V trimmed by 0 bases and J by 5 bases, 3 bases remained unmatched. This CDR3 spans 14 amino acids.

The genes are TRBV18 and TRBJ1-4, with D unresolved. V shed 3 bases and J shed 10 bases, with 12 bases lying between them. This CDR3 spans 13 amino acids. Germline values: CDR1 KGHSH, CDR2 LQKENI. In nucleotides, the CDR3 is TGTGCCAGCTCACCTGCAGAGAGGGTAAAACTGTTTTTT. This gives the protein CASSPAERVKLFF.

This clone came up a few times. The gene calls are TRBV19 and TRBJ1-1, with 11 nucleotides matching TRBD1. This CDR3 has 13 residues. The V gene's germline CDR1 is LNHDA and CDR2 SQIVND (reference sequence). Trimming removed 4 bases from V and 10 bases from J; junction bases left unmatched: 5. The CDR3 coding sequence is TGTGCCAGTAGTAGGACAGGGGGCGGAGTAGCTTTCTTT. Its translation: CASSRTGGGVAFF.

The chain recombines TRBV5-1 with TRBJ2-7; TRBD1 might be the D (5 bases). The CDR3 totals 15 residues. The V end was cut by 4 bases, the J end by 2 bases, with 16 bases between. Germline CDR1 SGHRS, CDR2 YFSETQ. The CDR3 protein is CASSPGQGGTYEQYF. The CDR3 nucleotides read TGCGCCAGCAGCCCCGGCCAGGGTGGGACCTACGAGCAGTACTTC.

The gene calls are TRBV12-3 or TRBV12-4 and TRBJ1-1; the D gene is possibly TRBD1 (5 bases). V was shortened by 3 bases and J by 6 bases, with 11 bases between the two germline ends. The CDR3 length is 13 residues. The CDR3 protein is CASSLGGFAEAFF. The CDR3 region has the DNA TGTGCCAGCAGTTTGGGGGGTTTCGCTGAAGCTTTCTTT.

The chain uses TRBV4-1 and TRBJ2-3; TRBD2 matches 9 bases. In germline, CDR1 is MGHRA, CDR2 YSYEKL. Trimming at V came to 4 bases and at J to 4 bases, leaving 12 bases not matched to a gene. This CDR3 region has 17 residues. The CDR3 sequence is CASSPHLKRGESDTQYF. For the CDR3, the DNA is TGCGCCAGCAGCCCTCACTTAAAGCGGGGGGAGTCAGATACGCAGTATTTT.

The V gene is TRBV7-2, the J gene TRBJ2-1; D is unclear. Germline-derived CDR1 and CDR2 are SGHTA and FQGNSA. The V end lost 5 bases, the J end lost 0 bases, and 11 bases lay between the germline ends. This CDR3 region has 15 residues. CDR3 DNA: TGTGCCAGCAGCCCCGAACAGAGCTCCTACAATGAGCAGTTCTTC. Amino acids: CASSPEQSSYNEQFF.

Worth noting for this clone: The same CDR3 arises from other DNA sequences in this sample as well. This chain connects TRBV12-3 or TRBV12-4 to TRBJ1-3; D possibly corresponds to TRBD1 (6 bases). The CDR3 contains 13 residues. V dropped 5 bases and J dropped 4 bases, with 9 bases sitting between them. The CDR3 spells CASSTGSGNTIYF. In DNA form, the CDR3 reads TGTGCCAGCAGTACAGGGTCCGGAAACACCATATATTTT.

This clone showed up just a few times. V and J are TRBV3-1 (or the pseudogene TRBV3-2) and TRBJ2-1, with 10 bases fitting TRBD2. Trimming took 3 bases from V and 4 from J; bases not matched to a gene: 9. This CDR3 region has 17 residues. Per the germline V gene, CDR1 is LGHDT and CDR2 is YNNKEL (reference sequence). Written as DNA, the CDR3 is TGTGCCAGCAGCCATGCTATTAGCGGGGGGTATTACAATGAGCAGTTCTTC. Its protein is CASSHAISGGYYNEQFF.

V gene TRBV5-6 combines with J gene TRBJ2-3; 9 nucleotides agree with TRBD2. CDR1 SGHDT and CDR2 YYEEEE come from the germline V gene. This CDR3 contains 14 residues. Germline trimming cut 2 bases from V and 3 bases from J; bases unmatched to any gene: 1. CDR3 coding DNA: TGTGCCAGCAGCTTTAGCGGGGGAACAGATACGCAGTATTTT. Translation gives CASSFSGGTDTQYF.

The sample holds a few counts of this clone. The chain employs TRBV7-2 and TRBJ2-1; perhaps TRBD2 as D (6 bases). V gave up 2 bases and J gave up 10 bases, with 21 bases separating them. Germline-derived CDR1 and CDR2 are SGHTA and FQGNSA. This CDR3 is 16 amino acids long. The CDR3 region has the DNA TGTGCCAGCAGCTTACGTAGCGAGGGTGTTGGAGGGGAGCAGTTCTTC. Protein sequence: CASSLRSEGVGGEQFF.